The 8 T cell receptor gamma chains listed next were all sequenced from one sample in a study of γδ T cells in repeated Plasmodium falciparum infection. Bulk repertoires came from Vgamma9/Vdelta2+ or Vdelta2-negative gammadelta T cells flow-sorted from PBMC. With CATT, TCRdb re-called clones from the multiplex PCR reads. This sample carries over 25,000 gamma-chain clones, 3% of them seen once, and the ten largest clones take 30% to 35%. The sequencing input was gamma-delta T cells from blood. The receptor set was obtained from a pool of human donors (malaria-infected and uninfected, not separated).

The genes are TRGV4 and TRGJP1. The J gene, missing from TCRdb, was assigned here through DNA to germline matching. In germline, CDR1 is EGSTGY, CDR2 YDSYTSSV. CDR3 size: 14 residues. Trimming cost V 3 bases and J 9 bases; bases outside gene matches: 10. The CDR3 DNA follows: TGTGCCACCTGGGATTATCAGGATAGTTGGTTCAAGATATTT. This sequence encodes CATWDYQDSWFKIF.

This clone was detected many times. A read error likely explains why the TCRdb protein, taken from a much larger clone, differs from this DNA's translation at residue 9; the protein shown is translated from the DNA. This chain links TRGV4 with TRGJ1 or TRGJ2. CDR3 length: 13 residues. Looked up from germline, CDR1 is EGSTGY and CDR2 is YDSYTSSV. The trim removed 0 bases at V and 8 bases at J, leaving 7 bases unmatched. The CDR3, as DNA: TGTGCCACCTGGGATGGGCGGCTTGATAAGAAACTCTTT. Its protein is CATWDGRLDKKLF.

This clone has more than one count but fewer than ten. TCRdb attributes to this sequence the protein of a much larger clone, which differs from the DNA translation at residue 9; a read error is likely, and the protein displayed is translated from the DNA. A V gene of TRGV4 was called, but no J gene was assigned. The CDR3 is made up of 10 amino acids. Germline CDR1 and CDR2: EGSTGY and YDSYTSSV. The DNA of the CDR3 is TGTGCCACCTGGGATTGTGAGAAAATCTTT. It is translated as CATWDCEKIF.

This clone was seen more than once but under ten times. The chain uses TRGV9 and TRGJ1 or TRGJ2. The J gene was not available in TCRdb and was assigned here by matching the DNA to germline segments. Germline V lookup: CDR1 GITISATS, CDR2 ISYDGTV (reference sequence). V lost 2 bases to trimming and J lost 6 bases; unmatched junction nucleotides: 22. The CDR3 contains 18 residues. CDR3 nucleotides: TGTGCCTTGTGGGAGGGACACCCCAAAACTCTGAGTTTTTATAAGAAACTCTTT. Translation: CALWEGHPKTLSFYKKLF.

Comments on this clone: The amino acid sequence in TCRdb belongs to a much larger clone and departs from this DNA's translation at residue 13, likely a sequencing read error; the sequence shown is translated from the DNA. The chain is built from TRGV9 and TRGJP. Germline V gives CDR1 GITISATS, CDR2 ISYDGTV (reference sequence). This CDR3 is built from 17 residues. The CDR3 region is CALWEGARELGKRIKVF. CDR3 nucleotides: TGTGCCTTGTGGGAGGGCGCCAGGGAGTTGGGCAAAAGAATCAAGGTATTT.

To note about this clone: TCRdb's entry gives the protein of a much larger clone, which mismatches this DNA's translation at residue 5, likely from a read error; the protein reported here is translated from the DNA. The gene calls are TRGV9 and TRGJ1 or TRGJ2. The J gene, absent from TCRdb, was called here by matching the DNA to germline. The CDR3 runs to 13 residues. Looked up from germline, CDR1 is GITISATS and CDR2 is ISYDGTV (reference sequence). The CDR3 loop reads CALWGVPCYKKLF. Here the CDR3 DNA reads TGTGCCTTGTGGGGGGTGCCTTGCTATAAGAAACTCTTT.

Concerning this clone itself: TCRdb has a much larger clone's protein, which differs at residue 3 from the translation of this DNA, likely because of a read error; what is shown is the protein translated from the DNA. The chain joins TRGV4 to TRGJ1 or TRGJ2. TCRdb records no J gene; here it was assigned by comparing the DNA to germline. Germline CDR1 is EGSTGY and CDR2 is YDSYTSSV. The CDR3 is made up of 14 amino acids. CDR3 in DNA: TGTGCCTCCTGGGATGCCCCGGATTATTATAAGAAACTCTTT. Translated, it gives CASWDAPDYYKKLF.

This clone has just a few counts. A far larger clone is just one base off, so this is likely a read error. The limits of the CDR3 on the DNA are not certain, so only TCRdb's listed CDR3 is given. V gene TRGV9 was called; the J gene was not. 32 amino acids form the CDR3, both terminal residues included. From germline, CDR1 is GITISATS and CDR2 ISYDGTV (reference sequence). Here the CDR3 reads CALWEVQGAARNSLAVEQHLLSQVSIGRIQHF.